This T cell receptor beta chain appears in the sequencing data of a study of shared clonotypes between healthy human individuals. Some clones are missing from TCRdb's copy, which holds only in-frame ones; the method was immunoSEQ multiplex PCR. The sample yields 1.6 million or so clones, about 98.5% seen once. The germline V gene has CDR1 LGHNA and CDR2 YNFKEQ. Trimming took off 2 bases at V and 2 bases at J, with 13 bases between the two ends. This CDR3 is 15 amino acids long. This chain uses TRBV4-2 with TRBJ2-7, with D maybe TRBD2 (6 bases). Sequenced: naive CD4+ T cells sorted from blood. Subset described: CD45RA+ positively selected. This clonotype was obtained from a man aged 25-45 years in good health. CDR3 nucleotides: TGTGCCAGCAGCCAAAACACCGGGACTCCCTACGAGCAGTACTTC. Encoded protein: CASSQNTGTPYEQYF.